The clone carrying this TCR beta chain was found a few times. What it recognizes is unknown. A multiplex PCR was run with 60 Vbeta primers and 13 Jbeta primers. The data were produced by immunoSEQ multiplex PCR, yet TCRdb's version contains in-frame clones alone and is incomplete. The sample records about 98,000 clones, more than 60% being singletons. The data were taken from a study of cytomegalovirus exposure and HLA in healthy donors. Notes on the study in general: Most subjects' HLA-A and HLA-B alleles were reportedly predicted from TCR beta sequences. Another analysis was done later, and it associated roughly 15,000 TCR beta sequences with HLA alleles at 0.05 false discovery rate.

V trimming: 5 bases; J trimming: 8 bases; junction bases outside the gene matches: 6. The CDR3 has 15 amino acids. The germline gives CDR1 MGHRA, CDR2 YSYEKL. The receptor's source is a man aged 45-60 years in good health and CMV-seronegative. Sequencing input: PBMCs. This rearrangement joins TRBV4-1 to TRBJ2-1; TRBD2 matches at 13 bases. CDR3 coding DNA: TGCGCCAGCAGCTCCGGGACTAGCGGGGTGTATGAGCAGTTCTTC. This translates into CASSSGTSGVYEQFF.